Below are 10 T cell receptor beta chains sequenced from a single sample in a study of response to subunit inactivated influenza vaccine. MiXCR, applied by TCRdb to the RT-PCR reads, yields one record per CDR3 protein. The sample contains about 540,000 distinct CDR3 sequences, approximately 22% of which appear only once. The sample was also reused in another study, on T cells expressing NK-cell markers. From that report: Libraries used 5'RACE template switching adding universal primer site and UMIs.

This sample comprised CD4+ T cells sorted from PBMCs, obtained about 11 days after vaccination. The origin of the receptors is a middle-aged man who received an inactivated influenza vaccine.

V and J are TRBV7-7 and TRBJ2-5; D is unresolved. Between the trimmed V and J ends, which lost 5 bases and 1 base, there was a span of 11 bases. The CDR3 is 14 residues long. Germline CDR1 reads SSHAT; CDR2 reads FNYEAQ (reference sequence). The CDR3 nucleotides read TGTGCCAGCAGCCGCAACGGCCCCCAAGAGACCCAGTACTTC. Translated: CASSRNGPQETQYF.

The V and J genes are TRBV3-1 and TRBJ2-7; D gene unclear. The V gene's germline CDR1 is LGHDT and CDR2 YNNKEL (reference sequence). This CDR3 comprises 14 residues. V was clipped by 0 bases and J by 3 bases, with 9 bases between them. The CDR3: CASSQDNKNYEQYF. The DNA of the CDR3 is TGTGCCAGCAGCCAAGATAACAAAAACTACGAGCAGTACTTC.

The CDR3 loop reads CASSYMDLRSYEQYF. In DNA form, the CDR3 reads TGTGCCAGCAGTTACATGGACCTCCGCTCCTACGAGCAGTACTTC. This chain links TRBV6-5 with TRBJ2-7; no definite D call. CDR3 length equals 15 residues. The ends were cut back, 2 bases at V and 0 bases at J, with 11 bases in the middle. Germline CDR1 MNHEY, CDR2 SVGAGI.

This clonotype has at least ten counts. The junction departs from germline at one end; a sequencing error may be responsible. V usage is TRBV5-1 and J usage is TRBJ2-5; D is ambiguous. Per germline, CDR1 SGHRS and CDR2 YFSETQ. This CDR3 is 12 amino acids long. The CDR3 is CASSLNQETQYF. DNA for the CDR3: TGTGCCAGCAGCTTAAACCAAGAGACCCAGTACTTC.

The chain couples TRBV12-3 or TRBV12-4 to TRBJ2-7, with D tentatively TRBD2 (6 bases). V lost 0 bases and J lost 1, with 10 bases in between. CDR3 length: 15 residues. CDR3 nucleotides: TGTGCCAGCAGTTTAGCGGGAGGCGGTTCCTACGAGCAGTACTTC. This encodes CASSLAGGGSYEQYF.

This clonotype has just a few counts. V gene TRBV20-1 combines with J gene TRBJ1-2; 7 nucleotides line up with TRBD1. The CDR3 has 16 residues. V trimming: 5 bases; J trimming: 7 bases; junction bases outside the gene matches: 19. Germline CDR1 DFQATT, CDR2 SNEGSKA (reference sequence). CDR3 coding DNA: TGCAGTGCTCCCCCTCGCTCGGGAGGGGGCTACGGTGGCTACACCTTC. This translates into CSAPPRSGGGYGGYTF.

This clonotype was observed a handful of times. The genes are TRBV7-2 and TRBJ2-1; TRBD2 matches at 10 bases. The CDR3 has 16 amino acids. CDR1 and CDR2 from the germline V gene are SGHTA and FQGNSA. Germline trimming cut 6 bases from V and 5 bases from J; bases unmatched to any gene: 10. The CDR3 DNA is TGTGCCAGCAGTTTCCGCTCAGCGGGGGGGAACAATGAGCAGTTCTTC. It codes for CASSFRSAGGNNEQFF.

The V call is TRBV24-1, the J call TRBJ2-1, with 9 bases aligning to TRBD1. Per germline, CDR1 KGHDR and CDR2 SFDVKD. Trimming cost V 1 base and J 3 bases; bases outside gene matches: 3. The CDR3 contains 16 residues. CDR3 loop: CATSDFKGQGYNEQFF. DNA for the CDR3: TGTGCCACCAGTGATTTTAAGGGACAGGGCTACAATGAGCAGTTCTTC.

This clonotype has just a few counts. The chain combines TRBV5-8 with TRBJ2-4; 7 bases align to TRBD1. The CDR3 sequence is 14 residues long. Germline-derived CDR1 and CDR2 are SGHTS and YDEGEE. Unmatched junction bases numbered 8, after V lost 3 bases and J lost 8 bases. CDR3 bases: TGTGCCAGCAGCTCCGACAGGGAAAATGACATTCAGTACTTC. The encoded protein is CASSSDRENDIQYF.

The rearrangement uses TRBV7-8 and TRBJ2-3; 7 bases agree with TRBD2. The CDR3 is made up of 15 amino acids. Germline CDR1 SGHVS, CDR2 FQNEAQ. V lost 5 bases and J lost 2; bases outside the gene matches: 7. The CDR3 loop reads CASSAGLVFTDTQYF. Written as DNA, the CDR3 is TGTGCCAGCAGCGCCGGACTAGTGTTCACAGATACGCAGTATTTT.